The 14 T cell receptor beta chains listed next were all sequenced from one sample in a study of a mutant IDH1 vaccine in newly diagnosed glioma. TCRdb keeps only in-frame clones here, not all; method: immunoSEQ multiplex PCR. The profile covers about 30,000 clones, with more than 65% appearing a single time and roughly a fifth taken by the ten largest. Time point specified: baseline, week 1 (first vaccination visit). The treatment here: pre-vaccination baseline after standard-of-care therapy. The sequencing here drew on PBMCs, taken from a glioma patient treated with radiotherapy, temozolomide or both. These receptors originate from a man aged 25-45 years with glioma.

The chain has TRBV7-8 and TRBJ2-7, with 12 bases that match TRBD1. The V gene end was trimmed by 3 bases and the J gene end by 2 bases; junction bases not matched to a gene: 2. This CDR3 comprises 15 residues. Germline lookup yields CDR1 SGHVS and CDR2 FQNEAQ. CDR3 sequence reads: CASSFGTGGTYEQYF. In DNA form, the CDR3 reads TGTGCCAGCAGCTTCGGGACAGGGGGCACCTACGAGCAGTACTTC.

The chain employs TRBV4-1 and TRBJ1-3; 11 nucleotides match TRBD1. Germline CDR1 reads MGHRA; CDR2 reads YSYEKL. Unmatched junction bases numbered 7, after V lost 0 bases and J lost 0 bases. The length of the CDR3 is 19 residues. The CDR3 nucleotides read TGCGCCAGCAGCCAAGATCCGGGACAGGGGGACTTCTCTGGAAACACCATATATTTT. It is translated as CASSQDPGQGDFSGNTIYF.

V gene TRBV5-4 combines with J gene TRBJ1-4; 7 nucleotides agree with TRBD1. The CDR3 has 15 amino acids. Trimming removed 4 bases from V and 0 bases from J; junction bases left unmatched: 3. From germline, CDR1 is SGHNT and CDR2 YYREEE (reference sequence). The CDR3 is CASSRDSSTNEKLFF. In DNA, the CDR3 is TGTGCCAGCAGCCGGGACAGCTCAACTAATGAAAAACTGTTTTTT.

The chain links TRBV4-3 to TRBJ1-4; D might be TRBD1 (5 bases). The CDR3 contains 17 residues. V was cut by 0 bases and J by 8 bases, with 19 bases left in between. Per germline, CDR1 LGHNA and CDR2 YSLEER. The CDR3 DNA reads TGCGCCAGCAGCCAAGATGGGACGAACCGACCGCAAGAAAAACTGTTTTTT. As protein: CASSQDGTNRPQEKLFF.

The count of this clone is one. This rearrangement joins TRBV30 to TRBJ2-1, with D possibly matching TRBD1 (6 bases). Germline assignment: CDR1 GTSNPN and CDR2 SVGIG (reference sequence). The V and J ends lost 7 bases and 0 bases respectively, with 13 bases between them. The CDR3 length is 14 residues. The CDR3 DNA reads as TGTGCCTACAGGGCCTATAGCTCCTACAATGAGCAGTTCTTC. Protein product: CAYRAYSSYNEQFF. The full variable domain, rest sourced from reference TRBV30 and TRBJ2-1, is SQTIHQWPATLVQPVGSPLSLECTVEGTSNPNLYWYRQAAGRGLQLLFYSVGIGQISSEVPQNLSASRPQDRQFILSSKKLLLSDSGFYLCAYRAYSSYNEQFFGPGTRLTVL.

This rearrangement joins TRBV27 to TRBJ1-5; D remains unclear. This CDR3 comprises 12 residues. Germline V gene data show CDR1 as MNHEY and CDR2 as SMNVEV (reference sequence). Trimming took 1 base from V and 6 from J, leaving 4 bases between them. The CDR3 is CASSLFGQPQHF. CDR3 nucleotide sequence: TGTGCCAGCAGTTTATTCGGTCAGCCCCAGCATTTT.

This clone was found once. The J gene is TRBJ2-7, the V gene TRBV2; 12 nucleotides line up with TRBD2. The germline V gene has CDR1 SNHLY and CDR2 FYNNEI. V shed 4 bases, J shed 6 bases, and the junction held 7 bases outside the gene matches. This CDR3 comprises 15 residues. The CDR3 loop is CASSGLAGGPGEQYF. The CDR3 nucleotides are TGTGCCAGCAGTGGCCTAGCGGGAGGGCCCGGCGAGCAGTACTTC.

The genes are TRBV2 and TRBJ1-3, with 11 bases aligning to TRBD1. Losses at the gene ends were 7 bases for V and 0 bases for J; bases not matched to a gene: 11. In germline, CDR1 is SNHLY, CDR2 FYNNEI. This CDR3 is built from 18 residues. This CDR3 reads CASTSGQGGIRSGNTIYF. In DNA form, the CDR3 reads TGTGCCAGCACCTCGGGACAGGGGGGGATCCGCTCTGGAAACACCATATATTTT.

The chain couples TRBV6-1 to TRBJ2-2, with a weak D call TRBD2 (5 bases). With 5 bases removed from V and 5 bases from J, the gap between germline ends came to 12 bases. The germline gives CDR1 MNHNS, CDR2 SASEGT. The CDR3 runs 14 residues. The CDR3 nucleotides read TGTGCCAGCAGTCTGGAGCGCGGGACCGGGGAGCTGTTTTTT. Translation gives CASSLERGTGELFF.

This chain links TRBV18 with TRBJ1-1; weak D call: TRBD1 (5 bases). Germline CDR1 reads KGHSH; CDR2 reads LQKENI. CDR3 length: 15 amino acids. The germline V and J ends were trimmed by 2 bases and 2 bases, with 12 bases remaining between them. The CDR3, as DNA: TGTGCCAGCTCACCATTAGAGGGGAGAAACACTGAAGCTTTCTTT. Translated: CASSPLEGRNTEAFF.

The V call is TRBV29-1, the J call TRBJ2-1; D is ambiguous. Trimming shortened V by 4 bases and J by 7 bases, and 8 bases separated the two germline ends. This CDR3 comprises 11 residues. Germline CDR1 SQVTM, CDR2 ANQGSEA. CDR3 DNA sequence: TGCAGCGTTGGGCTTTGGAATGAGCAGTTCTTC. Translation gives CSVGLWNEQFF.

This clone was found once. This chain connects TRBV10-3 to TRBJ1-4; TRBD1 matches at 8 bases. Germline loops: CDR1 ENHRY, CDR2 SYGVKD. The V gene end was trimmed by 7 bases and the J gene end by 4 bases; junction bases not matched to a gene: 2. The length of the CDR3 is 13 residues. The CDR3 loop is CAITGGNNEKLFF. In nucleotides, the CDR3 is TGTGCCATCACAGGGGGCAATAATGAAAAACTGTTTTTT.

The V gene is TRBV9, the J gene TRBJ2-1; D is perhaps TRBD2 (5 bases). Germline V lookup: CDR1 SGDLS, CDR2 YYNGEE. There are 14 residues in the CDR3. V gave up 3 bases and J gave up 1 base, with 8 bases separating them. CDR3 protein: CASSGGESYNEQFF. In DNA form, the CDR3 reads TGTGCCAGCAGCGGGGGAGAATCCTACAATGAGCAGTTCTTC.

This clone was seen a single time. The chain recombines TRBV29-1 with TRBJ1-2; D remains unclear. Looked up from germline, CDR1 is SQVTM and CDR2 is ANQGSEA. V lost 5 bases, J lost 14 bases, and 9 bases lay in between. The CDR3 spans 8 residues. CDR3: CSVPGPTF. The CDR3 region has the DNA TGCAGCGTTCCCGGCCCTACCTTC.